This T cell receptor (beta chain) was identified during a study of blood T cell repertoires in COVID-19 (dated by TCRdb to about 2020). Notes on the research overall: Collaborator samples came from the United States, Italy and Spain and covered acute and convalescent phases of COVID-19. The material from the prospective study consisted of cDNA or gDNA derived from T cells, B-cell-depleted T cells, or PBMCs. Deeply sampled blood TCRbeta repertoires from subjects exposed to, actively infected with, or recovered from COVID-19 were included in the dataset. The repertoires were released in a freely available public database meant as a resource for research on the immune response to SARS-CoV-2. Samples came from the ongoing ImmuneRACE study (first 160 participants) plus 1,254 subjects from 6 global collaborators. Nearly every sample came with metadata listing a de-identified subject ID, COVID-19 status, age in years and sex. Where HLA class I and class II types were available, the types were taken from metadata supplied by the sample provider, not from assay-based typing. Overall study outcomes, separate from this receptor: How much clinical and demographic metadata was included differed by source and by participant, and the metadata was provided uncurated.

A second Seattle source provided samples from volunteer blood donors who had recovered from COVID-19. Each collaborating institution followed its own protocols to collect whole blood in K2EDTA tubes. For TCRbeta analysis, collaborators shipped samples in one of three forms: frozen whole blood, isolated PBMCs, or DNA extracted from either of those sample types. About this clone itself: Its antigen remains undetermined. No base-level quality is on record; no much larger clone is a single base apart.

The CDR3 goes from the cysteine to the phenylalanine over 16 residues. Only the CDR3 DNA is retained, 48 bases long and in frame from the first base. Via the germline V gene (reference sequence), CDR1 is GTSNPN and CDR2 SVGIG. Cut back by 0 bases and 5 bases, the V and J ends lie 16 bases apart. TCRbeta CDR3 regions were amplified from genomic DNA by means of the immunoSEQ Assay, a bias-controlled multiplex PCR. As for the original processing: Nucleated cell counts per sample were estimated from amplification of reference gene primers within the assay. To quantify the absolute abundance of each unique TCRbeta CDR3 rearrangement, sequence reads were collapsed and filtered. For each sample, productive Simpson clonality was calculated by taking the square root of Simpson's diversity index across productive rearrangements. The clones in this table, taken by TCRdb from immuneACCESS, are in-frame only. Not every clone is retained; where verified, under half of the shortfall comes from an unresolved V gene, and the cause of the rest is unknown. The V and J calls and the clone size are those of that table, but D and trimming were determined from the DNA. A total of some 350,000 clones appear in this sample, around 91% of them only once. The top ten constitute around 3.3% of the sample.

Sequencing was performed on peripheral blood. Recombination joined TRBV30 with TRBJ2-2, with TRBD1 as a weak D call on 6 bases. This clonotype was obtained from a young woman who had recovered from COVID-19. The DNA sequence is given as TGTGCCTGGAGTGTACAACAGGGAAGAAGGACCGGGGAGCTGTTTTTT. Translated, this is CAWSVQQGRRTGELFF.